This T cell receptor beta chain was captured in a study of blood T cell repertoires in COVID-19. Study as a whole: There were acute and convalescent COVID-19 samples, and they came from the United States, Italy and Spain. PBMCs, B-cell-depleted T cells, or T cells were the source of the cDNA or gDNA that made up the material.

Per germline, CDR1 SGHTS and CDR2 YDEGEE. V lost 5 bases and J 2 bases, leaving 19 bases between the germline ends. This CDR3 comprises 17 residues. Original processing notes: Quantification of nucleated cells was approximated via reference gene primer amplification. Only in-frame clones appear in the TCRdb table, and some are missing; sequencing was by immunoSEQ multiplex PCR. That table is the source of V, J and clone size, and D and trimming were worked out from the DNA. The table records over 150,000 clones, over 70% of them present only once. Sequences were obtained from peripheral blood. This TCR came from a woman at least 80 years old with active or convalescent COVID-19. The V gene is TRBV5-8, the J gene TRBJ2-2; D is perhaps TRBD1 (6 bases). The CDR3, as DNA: TGTGCCAGCAGTTCGAGGGCTTGGGGACACAACACCGGGGAGCTGTTTTTT. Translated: CASSSRAWGHNTGELFF.